Listed here are 23 T cell receptor beta chains from one sample, sequenced in a study of shared clonotypes between healthy human individuals. Sequencing was performed with immunoSEQ multiplex PCR; in TCRdb, only in-frame clones are kept and a portion is missing. The sample holds more than 450,000 clones, 75% to 85% seen once. Source material: PBMCs. The source is a woman in her 40s in good health. Some clones in this sample may be carry-over from other donors' samples.

This clone was seen a handful of times. The V and J genes are TRBV7-9 and TRBJ2-7; no clear D. The CDR3 loop spans 13 amino acids. V shed 4 bases and J shed 6 bases, with 13 bases lying between them. Looked up from germline, CDR1 is SEHNR and CDR2 is FQNEAQ (reference sequence). DNA for the CDR3: TGTGCCAGCAGCTCCGCCCCAGTCGCCGAGCAGTACTTC. This sequence encodes CASSSAPVAEQYF.

This clone was seen just once. The gene calls are TRBV7-3 and TRBJ1-1, with a weak D call TRBD1 (5 bases). The CDR3 is 14 residues long. CDR1 and CDR2 (germline): SGHTA, FQGTGA. V was trimmed by 5 bases and J by 0 bases, leaving 10 bases between them. The CDR3 bases are TGTGCCAGCAGCATCGGACATTTGAACACTGAAGCTTTCTTT. This sequence encodes CASSIGHLNTEAFF.

The chain joins TRBV6-4 to TRBJ2-1; 7 nucleotides agree with TRBD2. The ends lost 2 bases at V and 3 bases at J; junction bases unmatched: 4. CDR3 length equals 15 residues. CDR1 is MRHNA and CDR2 is SNTAGT in the germline V gene. The CDR3 DNA is TGTGCCAGCAGTGACGTTGCGGGAGACTACAATGAGCAGTTCTTC. Translating it yields CASSDVAGDYNEQFF.

This clone was detected ten times or more. The rearrangement links TRBV14 to TRBJ2-3; no definite D call. The CDR3 loop spans 18 amino acids. V lost 2 bases, J lost 1 base, and 19 bases lay in between. Per germline, CDR1 SGHDN and CDR2 FVKESK. CDR3 loop: CASSQSLAYSEGTDTQYF. The CDR3 DNA reads as TGTGCCAGCAGCCAATCATTGGCCTATTCCGAGGGCACAGATACGCAGTATTTT.

V gene TRBV7-2 combines with J gene TRBJ1-1; D is uncertain. This CDR3 contains 12 residues. V was clipped by 2 bases and J by 6 bases, with 7 bases between them. CDR1 and CDR2 (germline): SGHTA, FQGNSA. The CDR3 nucleotides are TGTGCCAGCAGCTTATTCGGCGCTGAAGCTTTCTTT. The encoded protein is CASSLFGAEAFF.

This chain joins TRBV28 and TRBJ2-5, with D possibly matching TRBD2 (6 bases). The length of the CDR3 is 15 residues. Trimming removed 2 bases from V and 0 bases from J, with 10 bases in between. CDR1 is MDHEN and CDR2 is SYDVKM in the germline V gene. In nucleotides, the CDR3 is TGTGCCAGCAGTTTAGGGACTGAGTACCAAGAGACCCAGTACTTC. Translation gives CASSLGTEYQETQYF. Using reference TRBV28 and TRBJ2-5 for the parts outside the CDR3, the full variable domain is DVKVTQSSRYLVKRTGEKVFLECVQDMDHENMFWYRQDPGLGLRLIYFSYDVKMKEKGDIPEGYSVSREKKERFSLILESASTNQTSMYLCASSLGTEYQETQYFGPGTRLLVL.

The rearrangement joins TRBV28 to TRBJ1-1; TRBD1 matches at 7 bases. Trimming removed 5 bases from V and 3 bases from J; junction bases left unmatched: 6. Germline CDR1 MDHEN, CDR2 SYDVKM. The CDR3 sequence is 14 residues long. CDR3 DNA sequence: TGTGCCAGCAGTCCGGGACAGAGAGACACTGAAGCTTTCTTT. Its translation is CASSPGQRDTEAFF.

This chain links TRBV18 with TRBJ2-5; D gene ambiguous. CDR1 and CDR2 (germline): KGHSH, LQKENI. The CDR3 is made up of 14 amino acids. Trimming removed 2 bases from V and 3 bases from J, with 10 bases in between. Here the CDR3 reads CASSPEQNKETQYF. In nucleotides, the CDR3 is TGTGCCAGCTCACCAGAACAAAATAAAGAGACCCAGTACTTC.

V gene TRBV21-1 combines with J gene TRBJ1-5. TRBV21-1 is deemed a pseudogene. The CDR3 covers 15 residues. CDR3 DNA: TGTGCCAGCAGCAAACGGCGTGGCCCCAATCAGCCCCAGCATTTT. Translation: CASSKRRGPNQPQHF.

The chain links TRBV7-7 to TRBJ2-5; perhaps TRBD2 as D (6 bases). The CDR3 spans 12 residues. The germline V gene encodes CDR1 SSHAT and CDR2 FNYEAQ (reference sequence). CDR3 residues: CATGSGQETQYF. In nucleotides, the CDR3 is TGTGCTACCGGTAGCGGACAAGAGACCCAGTACTTC.

Details on this clone: Other DNA sequences from this sample encode an identical CDR3 as well. This rearrangement joins TRBV2 to TRBJ1-2; the match to TRBD1 covers 8 bases. V dropped 4 bases and J dropped 3; count of bases not matched to a gene: 7. Per germline, CDR1 SNHLY and CDR2 FYNNEI. This CDR3 region has 15 residues. The DNA of the CDR3 is TGTGCCAGCAGTGGTGGACAGGGAGGTGACTATGGCTACACCTTC. Translating gives CASSGGQGGDYGYTF.

The chain employs TRBV2 and TRBJ1-2; TRBD1 might be the D (5 bases). CDR3 size: 14 residues. Germline V lookup: CDR1 SNHLY, CDR2 FYNNEI. V was cut by 8 bases and J by 4 bases, with 17 bases left in between. CDR3 sequence (DNA): TGTGCCAGCTTTGAAAGCCGGACAACCTATGGCTACACCTTC. This codes for CASFESRTTYGYTF. The variable domain in full, completed from reference TRBV2 and TRBJ1-2, reads EPEVTQTPSHQVTQMGQEVILRCVPISNHLYFYWYRQILGQKVEFLVSFYNNEISEKSEIFDDQFSVERPDGSNFTLKIRSTKLEDSAMYFCASFESRTTYGYTFGSGTRLTVV.

About this clone: One base away lies a much larger clone, so this may be a sequencing read error. This chain connects TRBV7-2 to TRBJ2-7; 8 nucleotides line up with TRBD2. Per the germline V gene, CDR1 is SGHTA and CDR2 is FQGNSA. The V segment lost 5 bases and the J segment 3 bases; nucleotides outside the gene matches: 6. CDR3 length equals 14 residues. Here the CDR3 reads CASSLSGTIYEQYF. As DNA, the CDR3 is TGTGCCAGCAGCCTTAGCGGGACAATCTACGAGCAGTACTTC. Drawing the rest from reference TRBV7-2 and TRBJ2-7, the complete variable domain is GAGVSQSPSNKVTEKGKDVELRCDPISGHTALYWYRQSLGQGLEFLIYFQGNSAPDKSGLPSDRFSAERTGGSVSTLTIQRTQQEDSAVYLCASSLSGTIYEQYFGPGTRLTVT.

The chain couples TRBV7-8 to TRBJ2-2, with a weak D call TRBD2 (6 bases). The CDR3 has 16 residues. CDR1 is SGHVS and CDR2 is FQNEAQ in the germline V gene. Trimming took off 1 base at V and 0 bases at J, with 9 bases between the two ends. The CDR3 DNA follows: TGTGCCAGCAGCTTAGTTGGCGGGGCGAACACCGGGGAGCTGTTTTTT. Protein sequence: CASSLVGGANTGELFF.

The V call is TRBV4-1, the J call TRBJ2-2, with 13 bases identical to TRBD2. Germline CDR1 MGHRA, CDR2 YSYEKL. The CDR3 consists of 15 residues. Trimming removed 4 bases from V and 5 bases from J; junction bases left unmatched: 1. The CDR3, as DNA: TGCGCCAGCAGCCCGGGACTAGCGGGAACCGGGGAGCTGTTTTTT. The encoded protein is CASSPGLAGTGELFF.

The chain carries TRBV19 and TRBJ2-3; D gene ambiguous. The germline V and J ends were trimmed by 6 bases and 2 bases, with 12 bases remaining between them. From germline, CDR1 is LNHDA and CDR2 SQIVND (reference sequence). The CDR3 is 14 amino acids. CDR3 nucleotide sequence: TGTGCCAGTAGAGTAGGAGCTTCCACAGATACGCAGTATTTT. This sequence encodes CASRVGASTDTQYF.

This clone was counted a single time. The rearrangement uses TRBV2 and TRBJ2-7, with 10 bases identical to TRBD2. The germline CDR1 and CDR2 sequences are SNHLY and FYNNEI. V was clipped by 3 bases and J by 3 bases; unmatched bases: 5. This CDR3 comprises 15 residues. DNA of the CDR3: TGTGCCAGCAGTGATACTAGCGGGACTGTCTACGAGCAGTACTTC. This encodes CASSDTSGTVYEQYF.

The chain couples TRBV11-2 to TRBJ2-7; a possible D gene is TRBD1 (5 bases). The V gene lost 4 bases and the J gene lost 4 bases, with 17 bases spanning the gap. Germline assignment: CDR1 SGHAT and CDR2 FQNNGV. The CDR3 runs 15 residues. The CDR3 sequence is CASSSVKGSVYEQYF. Written as DNA, the CDR3 is TGTGCCAGCAGCTCCGTTAAGGGGTCTGTATACGAGCAGTACTTC.

The rearrangement joins TRBV25-1 to TRBJ1-1, with 9 bases matching TRBD1. The CDR3 runs to 14 residues. With V trimmed by 8 bases and J by 3 bases, 7 bases remained unmatched. Germline V gene data show CDR1 as MGHDK and CDR2 as SYGVNS. The DNA of the CDR3 is TGTGCCAGCCATATGGGGGACAGGGACACTGAAGCTTTCTTT. Protein sequence: CASHMGDRDTEAFF.

CDR3 region: CASSLSTGITDTQYF. The CDR3 nucleotides read TGTGCCAGCAGCTTAAGTACAGGGATCACAGATACGCAGTATTTT. The V and J genes are TRBV7-3 and TRBJ2-3; D may be TRBD1 (6 bases). Germline CDR1 reads SGHTA; CDR2 reads FQGTGA. V lost 1 base and J lost 2, with 10 bases in between. The CDR3 has 15 amino acids.

The rearrangement joins TRBV5-6 to TRBJ2-1, with TRBD2 identical over 11 bases. Germline V gives CDR1 SGHDT, CDR2 YYEEEE. V gave up 3 bases and J gave up 8 bases; unmatched junction bases: 7. This CDR3 comprises 15 residues. The CDR3 loop reads CASSSTTSGIDEQFF. In DNA form, the CDR3 reads TGTGCCAGCAGCTCCACGACTAGCGGGATTGATGAGCAGTTCTTC.

The chain uses TRBV4-2 and TRBJ2-2; 9 bases line up with TRBD2. V was clipped by 4 bases and J by 8 bases; unmatched bases: 8. Germline V lookup: CDR1 LGHNA, CDR2 YNFKEQ. The CDR3 spans 15 residues. The DNA for the CDR3 is TGTGCCAGCAGCCGTTTAGCGGGAGATGTAGGGGAGCTGTTTTTT. Protein: CASSRLAGDVGELFF.

This clone showed up just a few times. This sequence joins TRBV11-2 and TRBJ1-1, with unresolved D. This CDR3 comprises 14 residues. V was trimmed by 0 bases and J by 7 bases, leaving 12 bases between them. In germline, CDR1 is SGHAT, CDR2 FQNNGV. In DNA, the CDR3 is TGTGCCAGCAGCTTAGAACGAGGGAGAGGTGAAGCTTTCTTT. The encoded protein is CASSLERGRGEAFF.